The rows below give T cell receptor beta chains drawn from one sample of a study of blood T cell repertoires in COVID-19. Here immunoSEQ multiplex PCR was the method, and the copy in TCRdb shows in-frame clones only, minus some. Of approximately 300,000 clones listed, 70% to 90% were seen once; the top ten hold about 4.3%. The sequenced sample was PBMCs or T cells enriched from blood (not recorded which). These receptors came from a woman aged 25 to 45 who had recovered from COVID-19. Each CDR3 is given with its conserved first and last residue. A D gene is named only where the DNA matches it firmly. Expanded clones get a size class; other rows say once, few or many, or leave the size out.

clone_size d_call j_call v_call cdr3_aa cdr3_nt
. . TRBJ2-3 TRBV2 CASSGTVPSTDTQYF TGTGCCAGCAGTGGAACGGTACCTAGCACAGATACGCAGTATTTT
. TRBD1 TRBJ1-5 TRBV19 CASRTSGTGPQPQHF TGTGCCAGTAGGACGTCCGGGACAGGGCCTCAGCCCCAGCATTTT
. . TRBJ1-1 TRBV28 CASSLSGGRITEAFF TGTGCCAGCAGTTTATCCGGGGGGCGGATCACTGAAGCTTTCTTT
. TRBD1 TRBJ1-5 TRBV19 CASSIFTGGRQPQHF TGTGCCAGTAGTATATTCACAGGGGGACGTCAGCCCCAGCATTTT
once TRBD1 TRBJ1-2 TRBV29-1 CSVGKGAGGYTF TGCAGCGTTGGTAAGGGGGCAGGTGGCTACACCTTC
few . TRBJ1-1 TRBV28 CASTTVNTEAFF TGTGCCAGCACAACGGTGAACACTGAAGCTTTCTTT
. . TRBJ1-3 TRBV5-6 CASSLRGVGNTIYF TGTGCCAGCAGCTTAAGGGGCGTGGGAAACACCATATATTTT
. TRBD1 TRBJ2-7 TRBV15 CATSRKAGGAGEQYF TGTGCCACCAGTCGCAAGGCAGGGGGCGCGGGGGAGCAGTACTTC
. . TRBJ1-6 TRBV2 CARTVLDSYNSPLHF TGTGCCAGGACAGTCCTGGACTCCTATAATTCACCCCTCCACTTT
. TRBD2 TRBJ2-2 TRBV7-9 CASSSLLLAGGPSGELFF TGTGCCAGCAGCTCCCTCCTCCTAGCGGGAGGGCCCAGCGGGGAGCTGTTTTTT
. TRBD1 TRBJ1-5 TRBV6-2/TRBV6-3 CASSRDREQPQHF TGTGCCAGCAGTCGGGACAGAGAGCAGCCCCAGCATTTT
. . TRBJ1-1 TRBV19 CASMEAGWTEAFF TGTGCCAGTATGGAGGCAGGATGGACTGAAGCTTTCTTT
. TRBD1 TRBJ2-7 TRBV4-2 CASSPGQGDEQYF TGTGCCAGCAGCCCGGGACAGGGGGACGAGCAGTACTTC
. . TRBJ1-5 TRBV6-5 CASKLGLRSPQHF TGTGCCAGCAAGTTGGGGCTCAGGTCGCCCCAGCATTTT
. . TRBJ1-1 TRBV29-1 CSVWSWPEAFF TGCAGCGTCTGGTCTTGGCCTGAAGCTTTCTTT
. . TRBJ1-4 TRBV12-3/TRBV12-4 CASSLQGWEKLFF TGTGCCAGCAGCTTACAGGGTTGGGAAAAACTGTTTTTT
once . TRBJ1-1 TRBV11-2 CASSLVQNLNTEAFF TGTGCCAGCAGCTTAGTACAGAATCTGAACACTGAAGCTTTCTTT
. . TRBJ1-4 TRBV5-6 CASSWAGSGGNEKLFF TGTGCCAGCAGCTGGGCAGGTTCCGGGGGAAATGAAAAACTGTTTTTT
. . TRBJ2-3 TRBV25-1 CASSDFKGGDTDTQYF TGTGCCAGCAGTGACTTCAAAGGGGGTGACACAGATACGCAGTATTTT
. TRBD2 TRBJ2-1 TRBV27 CASSPGTSLFF TGTGCCAGCAGTCCCGGGACTAGTCTGTTCTTC
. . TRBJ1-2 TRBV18 CASSPISPGHFYGYTF TGTGCCAGCTCACCAATTAGTCCGGGACATTTCTATGGCTACACCTTC
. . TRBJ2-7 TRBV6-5 CASSYWVSDKGYEQYF TGTGCCAGCAGTTACTGGGTTTCGGACAAGGGCTACGAGCAGTACTTC
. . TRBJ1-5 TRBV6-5 CASSYGSGNQPQHF TGTGCCAGCAGTTACGGGAGTGGCAATCAGCCCCAGCATTTT
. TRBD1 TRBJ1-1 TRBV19 CASSISYPGGQGAFVFMNTEAFF TGTGCCAGTAGTATTTCCTACCCGGGGGGACAGGGGGCTTTTGTGTTCATGAACACTGAAGCTTTCTTT
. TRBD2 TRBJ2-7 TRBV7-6 CASSLVSSGDGEQYF TGTGCCAGCAGCTTAGTGTCTAGCGGGGATGGCGAGCAGTACTTC
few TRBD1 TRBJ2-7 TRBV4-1 CASSPLWGQEYYEQYF TGCGCCAGCAGCCCACTCTGGGGACAGGAGTACTACGAGCAGTACTTC
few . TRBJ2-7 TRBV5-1 CASSLGPGGGTYEQYF TGCGCCAGCAGCTTGGGCCCCGGGGGTGGGACCTACGAGCAGTACTTC
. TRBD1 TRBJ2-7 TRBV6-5 CASSPGQGVGEQYF TGTGCCAGCAGTCCCGGACAGGGCGTAGGCGAGCAGTACTTC
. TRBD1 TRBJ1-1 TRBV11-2 CASSLAPRGRISEAFF TGTGCCAGCAGCTTAGCTCCCAGGGGGCGAATCTCTGAAGCTTTCTTT
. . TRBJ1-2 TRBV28 CASKRGYGYTF TGTGCCAGCAAACGGGGCTATGGCTACACCTTC
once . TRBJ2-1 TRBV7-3 CASSLTNNPPGEQFF TGTGCCAGCAGCTTAACTAATAACCCTCCGGGGGAGCAGTTCTTC
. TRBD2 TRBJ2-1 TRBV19 CASSITSGSEQFF TGTGCCAGTAGTATAACTAGCGGCAGTGAGCAGTTCTTC
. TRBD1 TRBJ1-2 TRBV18 CASSPPGQRNYGYTF TGTGCCAGCTCACCACCGGGACAGCGAAACTATGGCTACACCTTC
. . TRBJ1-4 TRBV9 CASSSPGALDEKLFF TGTGCCAGCAGCTCCCCAGGGGCCCTCGATGAAAAACTGTTTTTT
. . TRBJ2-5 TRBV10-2 CASSGQNTQETQYF TGCGCCAGCAGTGGGCAGAATACGCAAGAGACCCAGTACTTC
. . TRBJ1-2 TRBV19 CAKRGRGGRALIFGDTYGYTF TGTGCCAAACGTGGGCGTGGTGGCAGGGCCCTAATTTTCGGCGACACCTATGGCTACACCTTC
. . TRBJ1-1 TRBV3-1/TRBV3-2 CASSQGGGVEAFF TGTGCCAGCAGCCAAGGCGGGGGAGTGGAAGCTTTCTTT
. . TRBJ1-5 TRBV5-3 CARSPQPQGWQPQHF TGTGCCAGAAGCCCCCAACCTCAGGGCTGGCAGCCCCAGCATTTT
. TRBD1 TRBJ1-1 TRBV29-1 CSVGTGRGIMNTEAFF TGCAGCGTTGGGACAGGGCGGGGGATTATGAACACTGAAGCTTTCTTT
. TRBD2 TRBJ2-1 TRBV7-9 CASSSLPGTSGVYNEQFF TGTGCCAGCAGCTCCTTACCTGGGACTAGCGGTGTCTACAATGAGCAGTTCTTC
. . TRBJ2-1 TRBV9 CASSVDPTGYNEQFF TGTGCCAGCAGCGTAGATCCGACGGGTTACAATGAGCAGTTCTTC
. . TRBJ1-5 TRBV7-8 CASSSRTASRQPQHF TGTGCCAGCAGCTCCCGGACAGCCAGCCGGCAGCCCCAGCATTTT
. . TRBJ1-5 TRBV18 CASSPRAGSDQPQHF TGTGCCAGCTCACCACGTGCGGGAAGCGATCAGCCCCAGCATTTT
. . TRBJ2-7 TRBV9 CASSEVAGVQYF TGTGCCAGCAGCGAAGTGGCAGGGGTGCAGTACTTC
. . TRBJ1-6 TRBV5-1 CASSSPPAQENSPLHF TGCGCCAGCAGCTCGCCCCCGGCACAGGAAAATTCACCCCTCCACTTT
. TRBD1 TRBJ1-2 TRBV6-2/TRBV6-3 CASSYFGGGGTGPYGYTF TGTGCCAGCAGTTATTTTGGAGGAGGGGGGACAGGCCCGTATGGCTACACCTTC
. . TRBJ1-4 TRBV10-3 CAISEGGANEKLFF TGTGCCATCAGTGAGGGGGGGGCTAATGAAAAACTGTTTTTT
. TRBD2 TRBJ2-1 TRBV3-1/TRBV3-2 CASSPTGTSGRRGEQFF TGTGCCAGCAGCCCTACAGGGACTAGCGGGAGAAGGGGGGAGCAGTTCTTC
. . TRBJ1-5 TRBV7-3 CASSVSGGQPQHF TGTGCCAGCAGTGTGAGTGGTGGTCAGCCCCAGCATTTT
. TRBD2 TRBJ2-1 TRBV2 CASRGTLAVRSYNEQFF TGTGCCAGCAGGGGGACCCTAGCGGTTCGCTCCTACAATGAGCAGTTCTTC